What follows are 9 T cell receptor beta chains derived from one specimen sequenced in a study of T cell changes during pregnancy in multiple sclerosis. Some clones are missing from TCRdb's copy, which holds only in-frame ones; the method was immunoSEQ multiplex PCR. The table has over 60,000 clones, 90% to 95% seen once. Material: CD4+ T cells from peripheral blood mononuclear cells, obtained in the third trimester of pregnancy. Receptor source: a female donor in good health, enrolled as a control in a pregnancy study.

CDR3 protein: CATTTVNTGELFF. In DNA, the CDR3 is TGTGCCACTACGACAGTGAACACCGGGGAGCTGTTTTTT. The chain has TRBV6-6 and TRBJ2-2; TRBD1 is a possible D gene (5 bases). The CDR3 sequence is 13 residues long. CDR1 MNHNY and CDR2 SVGAGI come from the germline V gene (reference sequence). With 10 bases removed from V and 1 base from J, the gap between germline ends came to 10 bases.

The chain uses TRBV2 and TRBJ2-2; D may be TRBD2 (5 bases). V lost 7 bases, J lost 4 bases, and 19 bases lay in between. This CDR3 has 16 residues. Germline CDR1 reads SNHLY; CDR2 reads FYNNEI. The CDR3 sequence: CASTLRGSLSTGELFF. CDR3 nucleotide sequence: TGTGCCAGCACCTTAAGAGGGTCTTTGAGCACCGGGGAGCTGTTTTTT.

This chain links TRBV9 with TRBJ1-2; TRBD1 matches at 7 bases. Germline CDR1 SGDLS, CDR2 YYNGEE. V was clipped by 0 bases and J by 4 bases; unmatched bases: 9. This CDR3 is 16 amino acids long. The CDR3 nucleotides read TGTGCCAGCAGCGTAGAAGGGGTCAGGGGGACCTATGGCTACACCTTC. Translated: CASSVEGVRGTYGYTF.

This sequence joins TRBV7-2 and TRBJ1-1, with 7 bases identical to TRBD1. Germline trimming cut 0 bases from V and 10 bases from J; bases unmatched to any gene: 11. CDR1 is SGHTA, CDR2 FQGNSA, per germline. This CDR3 is 15 amino acids long. CDR3 in DNA: TGTGCCAGCAGCTTAGCGGGTGACAGGGTCTCACGAGCTTTCTTT. Its protein product is CASSLAGDRVSRAFF.

This chain joins TRBV7-2 and TRBJ2-1; TRBD2 matches at 8 bases. Germline assignment: CDR1 SGHTA and CDR2 FQGNSA. This CDR3 is built from 17 residues. Trimming took 5 bases from V and 1 from J; bases not matched to a gene: 10. The CDR3 nucleotides read TGTGCCAGCAGCCGGGTAGCGGGGTCCTTTTCCTACAATGAGCAGTTCTTC. Translation: CASSRVAGSFSYNEQFF.

This clone was seen once. This chain connects TRBV5-5 to TRBJ1-2; D possibly corresponds to TRBD1 (6 bases). The CDR3 has 15 amino acids. Trimming pared 0 bases from V and 8 bases from J, leaving 17 bases between. Germline V gene data show CDR1 as SGHKS and CDR2 as YYEKEE (reference sequence). The DNA for the CDR3 is TGTGCCAGCAGCTTGGCCCAGGGACACCTATCGGGCTACACCTTC. It is translated as CASSLAQGHLSGYTF.

The chain recombines TRBV10-1 with TRBJ1-4; possible D gene TRBD1, 5 bases. The germline V and J ends were trimmed by 0 bases and 8 bases, with 13 bases remaining between them. The CDR3 is made up of 15 amino acids. Germline V CDR1 and CDR2: WNHNN, SYGVQD (reference sequence). The CDR3 reads CASSESGRGREKLFF. The CDR3 DNA reads TGCGCCAGCAGTGAGTCGGGGAGGGGCCGAGAAAAACTGTTTTTT.

The chain carries TRBV21-1 and TRBJ1-3; TRBD1, the table's D call, lacks a check against the DNA. TRBV21-1 is recorded as a pseudogene. The CDR3 length is 17 residues. This CDR3 is CASSKTFTGGSGNTIYF. CDR3 sequence (DNA): TGTGCCAGCAGCAAGACGTTCACAGGGGGCTCTGGAAACACCATATATTTT.

The chain uses TRBV5-3 and TRBJ1-4; 7 bases map to TRBD1. TRBV5-3 is designated an ORF whose function remains uncertain. CDR3 size: 16 residues. The ends lost 3 bases at V and 0 bases at J; junction bases unmatched: 5. The CDR3 loop is CARSSGQAATNEKLFF. The CDR3 DNA is TGTGCCAGAAGCTCCGGACAGGCCGCAACTAATGAAAAACTGTTTTTT.